This TCR beta chain came from a study of shared clonotypes between healthy human individuals. Study context: CD8 memory received one plate per donor, CD8 naive two, CD4 memory three and CD4 naive three. Regarding the study as a whole: Sharing across a few donors was seen in around 5% of naive CD4 clonotypes. How much donors shared clonotypes was expected to be affected by sequencing depth.

The repertoire was sequenced with immunoSEQ multiplex PCR; TCRdb's copy has only in-frame clones and lacks some. The data show some 500,000 clones, 96% seen once. Germline V gene data show CDR1 as SGHRS and CDR2 as YFSETQ. The CDR3 length is 14 residues. V dropped 2 bases and J dropped 5; count of bases not matched to a gene: 3. Notes on this clone: Its matching antigen is unknown.

The sequence was obtained from a woman in her 30s in good health. Sample: naive CD4+ T cells sorted from blood. Subset given: CD45RA+ positively selected. The chain recombines TRBV5-1 with TRBJ2-7; 11 nucleotides align to TRBD2. CDR3: CASSFGTSGNEQYF. CDR3 nucleotide sequence: TGCGCCAGCAGCTTTGGGACTAGCGGCAACGAGCAGTACTTC.